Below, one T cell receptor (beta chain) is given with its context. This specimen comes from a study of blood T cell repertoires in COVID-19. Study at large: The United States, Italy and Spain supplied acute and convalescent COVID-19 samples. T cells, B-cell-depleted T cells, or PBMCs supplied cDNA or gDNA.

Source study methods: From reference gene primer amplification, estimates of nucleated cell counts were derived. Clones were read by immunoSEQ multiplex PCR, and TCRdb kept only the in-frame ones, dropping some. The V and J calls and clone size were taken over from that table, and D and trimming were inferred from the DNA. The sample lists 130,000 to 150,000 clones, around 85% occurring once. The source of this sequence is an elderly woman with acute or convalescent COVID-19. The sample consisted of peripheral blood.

CDR3 bases: TGTGCCAGCAGCTTCGGGGACTACTTCGGGGAAGCTTTCTTT. This codes for CASSFGDYFGEAFF. The rearrangement links TRBV5-4 to TRBJ1-1; possibly TRBD1 for D (5 bases). The germline V gene has CDR1 SGHNT and CDR2 YYREEE (reference sequence). The V gene lost 2 bases and the J gene lost 8 bases, with 16 bases spanning the gap. The CDR3 runs 14 residues.